This TCR beta chain emerged from a study of Ad26.COV2.S vaccination and SARS-CoV-2 variants. Study at large: In the study, Ad26.COV2.S was injected intramuscularly once, or twice 56 days apart.

Stated treatment: some 19 received Ad26.COV2.S at low or high dose, single or two shots; several received placebo; per-sample allocation not given. Sampling occurred on day 63 after the first vaccine or placebo injection. Data came from immunoSEQ multiplex PCR; TCRdb stores just in-frame clones and leaves some out. Of around 400,000 clones detected, 89% appear once; the ten largest clones hold around 2%. Study results and limitations: Placebo recipients had lower spike-specific TCR breadth than vaccine recipients.

Comment on this clone: The target antigen is unknown.

This CDR3 contains 14 residues. V lost 8 bases and J lost 6, with 17 bases in between. Per the germline V gene, CDR1 is MNHEY and CDR2 is SVGAGI. This sample comprised peripheral blood, obtained in a trial of Ad26.COV2.S vaccine versus placebo. This TCR came from a person aged 18-60 years who received the Ad26.COV2.S COVID-19 vaccine or a placebo. The chain carries TRBV6-5 and TRBJ1-5; D might be TRBD1 (5 bases). The CDR3: CASEGGEASQPQHF. The DNA of the CDR3 is TGTGCCAGCGAGGGAGGGGAAGCCAGTCAGCCCCAGCATTTT.